This TCR beta chain came from a study of identical twins. On this clonotype itself: Its antigen is still unknown.

TCRdb re-analysed the 5' RACE reads in MiXCR, keeping a single row per CDR3 protein. The sample comprises 450,000 or so distinct CDR3 sequences, more than 13% of which are singletons, and around 0.48% rests with the top ten. The study, taken as a whole, reports: Out-of-frame alpha sequences shared between twins exhibited an excess of low generation probability. Models predicted less out-of-frame TCR alpha sharing in monozygotic twins than was found. Insertions were reduced in abundant cord blood beta clonotypes but not in memory repertoires.

Germline V gives CDR1 DFQATT, CDR2 SNEGSKA (reference sequence). J lost 3 bases, V lost 2 bases, and 7 bases had no gene match. The CDR3 has 15 residues. The same data also went into a second study, on yellow fever vaccine responses in identical twins.

The gene calls are TRBV20-1 and TRBJ2-1, with 7 bases that match TRBD2. The sequence was collected from a woman under 30 in good health. The sample was CD4+ T cells sorted from blood. Here the CDR3 reads CSARSQASGYNEQFF. The CDR3 nucleotides read TGCAGTGCTAGATCCCAGGCTAGCGGCTACAATGAGCAGTTCTTC.